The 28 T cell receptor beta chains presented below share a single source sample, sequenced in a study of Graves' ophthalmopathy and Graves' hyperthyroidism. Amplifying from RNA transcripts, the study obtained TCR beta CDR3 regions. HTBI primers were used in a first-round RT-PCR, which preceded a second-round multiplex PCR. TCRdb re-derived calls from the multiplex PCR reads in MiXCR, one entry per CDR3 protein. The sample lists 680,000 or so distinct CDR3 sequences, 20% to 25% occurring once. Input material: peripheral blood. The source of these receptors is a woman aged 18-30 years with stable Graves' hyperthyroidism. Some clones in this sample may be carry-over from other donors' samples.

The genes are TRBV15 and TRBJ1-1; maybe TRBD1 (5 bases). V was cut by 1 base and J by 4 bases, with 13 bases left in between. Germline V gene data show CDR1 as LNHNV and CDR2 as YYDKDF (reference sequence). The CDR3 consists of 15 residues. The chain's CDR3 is CATSRVRDRGTEAFF. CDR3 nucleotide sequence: TGTGCCACCAGCAGAGTCAGGGATCGGGGCACTGAAGCTTTCTTT.

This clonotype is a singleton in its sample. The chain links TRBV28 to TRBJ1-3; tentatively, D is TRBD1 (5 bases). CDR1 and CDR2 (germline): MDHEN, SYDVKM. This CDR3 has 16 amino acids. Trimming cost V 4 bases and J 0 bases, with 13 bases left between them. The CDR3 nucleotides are TGTGCCAGCAGTTCCGGGACCGCAAGCTCTGGAAACACCATATATTTT. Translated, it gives CASSSGTASSGNTIYF.

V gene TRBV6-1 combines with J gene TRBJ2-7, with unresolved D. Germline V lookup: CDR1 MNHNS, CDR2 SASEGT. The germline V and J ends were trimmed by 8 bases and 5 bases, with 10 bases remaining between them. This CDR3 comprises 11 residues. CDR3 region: CASGEPHEQYF. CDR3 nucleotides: TGTGCCAGCGGCGAGCCCCACGAGCAGTACTTC.

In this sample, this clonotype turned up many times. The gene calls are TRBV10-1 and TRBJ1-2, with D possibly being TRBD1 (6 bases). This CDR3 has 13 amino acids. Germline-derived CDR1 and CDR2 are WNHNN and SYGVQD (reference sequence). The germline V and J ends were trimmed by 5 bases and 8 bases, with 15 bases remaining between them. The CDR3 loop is CASSPDRLGGYTF. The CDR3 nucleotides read TGCGCCAGCAGTCCAGACAGGTTAGGAGGCTACACCTTC.

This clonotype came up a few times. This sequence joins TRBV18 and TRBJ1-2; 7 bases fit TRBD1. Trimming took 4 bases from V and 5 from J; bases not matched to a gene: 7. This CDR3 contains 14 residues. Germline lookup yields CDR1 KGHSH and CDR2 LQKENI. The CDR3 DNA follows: TGTGCCAGCTCACACCCACAGGGGAATTATGGCTACACCTTC. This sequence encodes CASSHPQGNYGYTF.

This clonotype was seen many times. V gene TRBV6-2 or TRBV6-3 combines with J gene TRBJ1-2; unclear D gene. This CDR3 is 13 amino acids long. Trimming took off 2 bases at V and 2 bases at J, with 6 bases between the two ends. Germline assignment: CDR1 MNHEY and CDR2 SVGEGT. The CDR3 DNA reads TGTGCCAGCAGTTACAGGGCGAACTATGGCTACACCTTC. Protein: CASSYRANYGYTF.

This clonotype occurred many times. CDR3: CSACLTGDQETQYF. DNA for the CDR3: TGCAGTGCTTGCCTGACAGGGGACCAAGAGACCCAGTACTTC. The chain has TRBV20-1 and TRBJ2-5, with 8 bases identical to TRBD1. The germline V gene has CDR1 DFQATT and CDR2 SNEGSKA (reference sequence). The CDR3 has 14 amino acids. Trimming cost V 5 bases and J 0 bases; bases outside gene matches: 5.

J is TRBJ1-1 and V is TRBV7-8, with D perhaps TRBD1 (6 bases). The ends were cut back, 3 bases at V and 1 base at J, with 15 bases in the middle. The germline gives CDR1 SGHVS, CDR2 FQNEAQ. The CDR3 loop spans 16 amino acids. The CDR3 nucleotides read TGTGCCAGCAGCTTGTATCCGGGACAAAGGAACACTGAAGCTTTCTTT. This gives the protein CASSLYPGQRNTEAFF.

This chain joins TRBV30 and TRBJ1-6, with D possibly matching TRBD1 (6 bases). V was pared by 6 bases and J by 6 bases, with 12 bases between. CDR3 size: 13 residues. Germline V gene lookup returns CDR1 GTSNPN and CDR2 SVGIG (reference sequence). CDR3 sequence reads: CACRTVTNSPLHF. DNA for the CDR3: TGTGCCTGCCGGACAGTTACTAATTCACCCCTCCACTTT.

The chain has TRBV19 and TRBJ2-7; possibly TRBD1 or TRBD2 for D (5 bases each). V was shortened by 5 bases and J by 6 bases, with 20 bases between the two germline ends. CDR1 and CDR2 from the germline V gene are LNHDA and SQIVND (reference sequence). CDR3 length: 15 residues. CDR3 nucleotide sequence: TGTGCCAGTAGTCCTCTTACCGGGACGGTGCGCGAGCAGTACTTC. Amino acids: CASSPLTGTVREQYF.

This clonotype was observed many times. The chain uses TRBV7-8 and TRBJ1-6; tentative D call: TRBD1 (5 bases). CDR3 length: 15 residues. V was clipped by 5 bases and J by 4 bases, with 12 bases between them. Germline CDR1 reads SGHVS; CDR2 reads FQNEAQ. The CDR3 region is CASSLTDRYNSPLHF. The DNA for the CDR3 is TGTGCCAGCAGCCTCACAGACAGATATAATTCACCCCTCCACTTT.

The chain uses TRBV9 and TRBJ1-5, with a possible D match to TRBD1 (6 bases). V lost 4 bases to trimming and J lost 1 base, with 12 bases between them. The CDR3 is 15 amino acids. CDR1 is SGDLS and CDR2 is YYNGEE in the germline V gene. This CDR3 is CASSFRQDSNQPQHF. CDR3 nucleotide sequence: TGTGCCAGCAGCTTCCGACAGGACAGCAATCAGCCCCAGCATTTT.

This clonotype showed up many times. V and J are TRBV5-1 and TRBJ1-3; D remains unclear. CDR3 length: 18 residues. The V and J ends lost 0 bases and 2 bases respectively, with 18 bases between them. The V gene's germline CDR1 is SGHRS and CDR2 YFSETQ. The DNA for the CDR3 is TGCGCCAGCAGCTTGGACTCCGGGCGATTGGGCGCTGGAAACACCATATATTTT. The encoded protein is CASSLDSGRLGAGNTIYF. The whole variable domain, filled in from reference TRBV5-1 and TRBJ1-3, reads KAGVTQTPRYLIKTRGQQVTLSCSPISGHRSVSWYQQTPGQGLQFLFEYFSETQRNKGNFPGRFSGRQFSNSRSEMNVSTLELGDSALYLCASSLDSGRLGAGNTIYFGEGSWLTVV.

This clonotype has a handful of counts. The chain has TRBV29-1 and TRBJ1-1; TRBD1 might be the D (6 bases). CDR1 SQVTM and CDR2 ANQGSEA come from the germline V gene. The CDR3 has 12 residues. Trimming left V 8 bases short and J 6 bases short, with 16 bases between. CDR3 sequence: CSTEDNRAEAFF. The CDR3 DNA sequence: TGCAGCACCGAGGACAACAGGGCTGAAGCTTTCTTT.

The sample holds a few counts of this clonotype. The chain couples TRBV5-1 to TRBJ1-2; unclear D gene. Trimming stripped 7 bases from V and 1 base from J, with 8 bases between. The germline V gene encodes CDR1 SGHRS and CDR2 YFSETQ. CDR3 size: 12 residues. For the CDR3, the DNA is TGCGCCAGCCGGAGAATTAACTATGGCTACACCTTC. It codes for CASRRINYGYTF.

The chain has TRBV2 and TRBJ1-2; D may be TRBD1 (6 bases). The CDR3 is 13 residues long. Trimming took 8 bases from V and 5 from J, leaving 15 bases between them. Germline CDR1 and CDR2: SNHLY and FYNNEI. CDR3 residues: CASGQDSSYGYTF. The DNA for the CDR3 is TGTGCCAGCGGGCAGGACAGCTCTTATGGCTACACCTTC.

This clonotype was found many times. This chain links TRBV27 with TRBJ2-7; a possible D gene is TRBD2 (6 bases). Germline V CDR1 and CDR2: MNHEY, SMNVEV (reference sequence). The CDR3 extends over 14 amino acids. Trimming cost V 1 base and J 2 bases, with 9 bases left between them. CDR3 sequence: CASSLFAGTYEQYF. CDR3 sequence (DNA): TGTGCCAGCAGTTTATTTGCGGGAACCTACGAGCAGTACTTC.

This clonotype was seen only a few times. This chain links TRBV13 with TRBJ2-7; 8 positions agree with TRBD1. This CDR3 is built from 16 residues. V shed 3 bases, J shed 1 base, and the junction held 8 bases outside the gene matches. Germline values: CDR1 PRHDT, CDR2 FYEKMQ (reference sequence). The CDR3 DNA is TGTGCCAGCAGCTTTGCAGCAGGGGGCTGGTCCTACGAGCAGTACTTC. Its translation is CASSFAAGGWSYEQYF.

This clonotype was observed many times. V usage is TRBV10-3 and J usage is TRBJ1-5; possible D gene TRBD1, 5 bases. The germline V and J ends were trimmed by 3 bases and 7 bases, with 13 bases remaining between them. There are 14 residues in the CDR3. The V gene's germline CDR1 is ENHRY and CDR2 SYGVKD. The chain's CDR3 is CAISDAGKGQPQHF. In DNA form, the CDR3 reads TGTGCCATCAGTGACGCAGGGAAGGGCCAGCCCCAGCATTTT.

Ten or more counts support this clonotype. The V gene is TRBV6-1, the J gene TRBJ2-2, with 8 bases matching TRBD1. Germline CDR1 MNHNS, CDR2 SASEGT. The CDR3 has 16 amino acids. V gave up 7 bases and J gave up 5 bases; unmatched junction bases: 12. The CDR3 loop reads CASTRGWTGWTGELFF. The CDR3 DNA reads TGTGCCAGCACCCGAGGTTGGACAGGGTGGACCGGGGAGCTGTTTTTT.

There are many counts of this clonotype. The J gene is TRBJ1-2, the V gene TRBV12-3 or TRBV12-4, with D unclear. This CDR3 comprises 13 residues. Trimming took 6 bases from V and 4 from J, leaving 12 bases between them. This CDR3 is CASSPFSSYGYTF. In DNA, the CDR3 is TGTGCCAGCAGCCCGTTTAGCAGCTATGGCTACACCTTC.

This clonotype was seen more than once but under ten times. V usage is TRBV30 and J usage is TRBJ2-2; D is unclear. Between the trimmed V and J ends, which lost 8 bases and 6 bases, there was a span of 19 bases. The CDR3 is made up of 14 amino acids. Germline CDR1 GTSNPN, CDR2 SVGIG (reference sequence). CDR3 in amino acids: CARKARNAAGELFF. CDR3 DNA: TGTGCCCGAAAAGCTCGGAACGCGGCCGGGGAGCTGTTTTTT.

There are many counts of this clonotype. The CDR3 spells CASSRLFPGQGSEQYF. The CDR3 DNA is TGTGCCAGCAGCCGGCTATTTCCGGGACAGGGTAGCGAGCAGTACTTC. The chain uses TRBV12-3 or TRBV12-4 and TRBJ2-7; TRBD1 matches 9 bases. This CDR3 spans 16 amino acids. Trimming cost V 6 bases and J 6 bases; bases outside gene matches: 15.

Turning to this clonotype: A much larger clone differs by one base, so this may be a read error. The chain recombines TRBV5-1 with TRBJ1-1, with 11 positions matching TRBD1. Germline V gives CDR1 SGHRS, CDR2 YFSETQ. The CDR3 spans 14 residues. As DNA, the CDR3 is TGCGCCAGCAGAGGACAGGGGGCGCGTACTGAATCTTTCTTT. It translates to CASRGQGARTESFF.

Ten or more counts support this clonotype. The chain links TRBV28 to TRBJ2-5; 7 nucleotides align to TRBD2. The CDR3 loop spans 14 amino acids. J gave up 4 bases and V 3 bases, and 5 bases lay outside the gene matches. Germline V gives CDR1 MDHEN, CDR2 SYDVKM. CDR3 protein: CASSFARELETQYF. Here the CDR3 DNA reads TGTGCCAGCAGTTTTGCGCGGGAGTTAGAGACCCAGTACTTC.

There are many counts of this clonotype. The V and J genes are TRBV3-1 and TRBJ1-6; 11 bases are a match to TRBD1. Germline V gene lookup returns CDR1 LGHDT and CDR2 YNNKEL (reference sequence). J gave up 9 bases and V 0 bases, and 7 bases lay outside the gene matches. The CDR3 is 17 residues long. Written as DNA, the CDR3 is TGTGCCAGCAGCCAAGAATCGAGGACAGGGGGCAGTTCACCCCTCCACTTT. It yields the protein CASSQESRTGGSSPLHF.

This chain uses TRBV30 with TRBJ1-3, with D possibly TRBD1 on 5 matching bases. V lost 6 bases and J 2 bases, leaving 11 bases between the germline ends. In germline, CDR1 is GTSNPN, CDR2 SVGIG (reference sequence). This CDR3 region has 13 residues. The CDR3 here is CACTGTPGNTIYF. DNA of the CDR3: TGTGCCTGTACCGGGACCCCTGGAAACACCATATATTTT.

CDR3 DNA sequence: TGTGCCACCAGTGCCCCCGGATTATCCTATGGCTACACCTTC. Translation: CATSAPGLSYGYTF. The chain couples TRBV24-1 to TRBJ1-2; unclear D gene. Germline CDR1 is KGHDR and CDR2 is SFDVKD. The CDR3 length is 14 residues. The germline V and J ends were trimmed by 5 bases and 4 bases, with 13 bases remaining between them.